The 22 T cell receptor beta chains below come from one sample, sequenced in a study of T cell repertoires in cytomegalovirus infection. In TCRdb, the reads were re-called with MiXCR into one record per CDR3 protein. The sample lists about 440,000 distinct CDR3 sequences, 30% to 40% occurring once. The sequenced sample was PBMCs. The receptor set was obtained from a human donor in good health (CMV status not recorded). Some clones in this sample may be carry-over from other donors' samples.

J is TRBJ1-5 and V is TRBV23-1, with 7 nucleotides matching TRBD1. TRBV23-1 is an ORF, and what it does is uncertain. The CDR3 spans 15 residues. The junction had 6 bases not matched to a gene; V was cut back by 0 bases and J by 7 bases. The CDR3 nucleotides read TGCGCCAGCAGTCAATCCGACAGGGAGAACCAGCCCCAGCATTTT. Its protein product is CASSQSDRENQPQHF.

This clonotype was found many times. This chain links TRBV7-6 with TRBJ1-5, with D unresolved. The CDR3 consists of 14 residues. With 7 bases removed from V and 4 bases from J, the gap between germline ends came to 14 bases. Germline CDR1 SGHVS, CDR2 FNYEAQ. DNA of the CDR3: TGTGCCAGCATCCCCCTCGAGCGGAATCAGCCCCAGCATTTT. It translates to CASIPLERNQPQHF.

The chain is built from TRBV6-1 and TRBJ1-1, with D maybe TRBD1 (5 bases). The ends were cut back, 6 bases at V and 4 bases at J, with 12 bases in the middle. Looked up from germline, CDR1 is MNHNS and CDR2 is SASEGT. The CDR3 is made up of 13 amino acids. The CDR3 here is CASSAGRGTEAFF. The CDR3 DNA sequence: TGTGCCAGCAGCGCAGGGAGGGGCACTGAAGCTTTCTTT.

The chain employs TRBV23-1 and TRBJ2-7, with D unclear. TRBV23-1 is known as an ORF, though its function is uncertain. Between the trimmed V and J ends, which lost 3 bases and 3 bases, there was a span of 9 bases. The CDR3 consists of 13 residues. DNA of the CDR3: TGCGCCAGCAGTCATTTGGACGGCTACGAGCAGTACTTC. Residues: CASSHLDGYEQYF.

This clonotype appeared a single time. One junction end does not reproduce the germline sequence, and a read error may be involved. This chain joins TRBV4-3 and TRBJ2-3; TRBD2 agrees at 12 bases. CDR1 and CDR2 from the germline V gene are LGHNA and YSLEER. This CDR3 is 14 amino acids long. CDR3 protein: CSSSERSTSGGSNF. CDR3 DNA: TGCTCCAGCAGCGAAAGGTCTACTAGCGGGGGGTCAAATTTT.

This clonotype was observed a handful of times. This chain uses TRBV10-3 with TRBJ1-5; D remains unclear. This CDR3 has 12 amino acids. V lost 0 bases to trimming and J lost 9 bases, with 6 bases between them. In germline, CDR1 is ENHRY, CDR2 SYGVKD. This CDR3 reads CAISESMGPQHF. The CDR3 nucleotides are TGTGCCATCAGTGAGTCAATGGGGCCCCAGCATTTT.

This clonotype turned up a few times. The DNA of the CDR3 is TGTGCCAGTACCCCGACGGCTATGAACACTGAAGCTTTCTTT. Protein sequence: CASTPTAMNTEAFF. The chain has TRBV19 and TRBJ1-1; D remains unclear. The CDR3 is made up of 14 amino acids. Trimming cost V 7 bases and J 0 bases, with 12 bases left between them. Germline CDR1 is LNHDA and CDR2 is SQIVND (reference sequence).

The chain links TRBV4-2 to TRBJ2-2, with 14 positions matching TRBD2. Germline V gene lookup returns CDR1 LGHNA and CDR2 YNFKEQ. Trimming took 1 base from V and 3 from J; bases not matched to a gene: 1. The CDR3 consists of 17 residues. Here the CDR3 reads CASSQGLAGGHTGELFF. CDR3 DNA sequence: TGTGCCAGCAGCCAAGGACTAGCGGGGGGGCACACCGGGGAGCTGTTTTTT.

This clonotype ranks as medium-sized (0.01 to 0.1%). The V gene is TRBV7-9, the J gene TRBJ2-2, with D perhaps matching TRBD1 (6 bases). In germline, CDR1 is SEHNR, CDR2 FQNEAQ (reference sequence). Trimming stripped 8 bases from V and 3 bases from J, with 16 bases between. The CDR3 consists of 15 residues. In DNA, the CDR3 is TGTGCCAGCCCGGGACACGGTCCCTACACCGGGGAGCTGTTTTTT. Residues: CASPGHGPYTGELFF.

This clonotype was seen repeatedly, ten times or more. The CDR3 DNA sequence: TGTGCCAGCAGCTTAGGCTTGCTCCGGCAAGAGACCCAGTACTTC. This codes for CASSLGLLRQETQYF. The J gene is TRBJ2-5, the V gene TRBV7-2; D not resolved. V was pared by 1 base and J by 2 bases, with 11 bases between. The CDR3 has 15 residues. CDR1 and CDR2 from the germline V gene are SGHTA and FQGNSA.

This chain connects TRBV9 to TRBJ1-5; D is unresolved. V was pared by 0 bases and J by 0 bases, with 4 bases between. The CDR3 is 14 amino acids. Germline CDR1 SGDLS, CDR2 YYNGEE. CDR3 in amino acids: CASSVGNSNQPQHF. CDR3 coding DNA: TGTGCCAGCAGCGTAGGGAATAGCAATCAGCCCCAGCATTTT. Drawing the rest from reference TRBV9 and TRBJ1-5, the complete variable domain is DSGVTQTPKHLITATGQRVTLRCSPRSGDLSVYWYQQSLDQGLQFLIQYYNGEERAKGNILERFSAQQFPDLHSELNLSSLELGDSALYFCASSVGNSNQPQHFGDGTRLSIL.

With respect to this clonotype: Lacking the conserved final phenylalanine or tryptophan, this CDR3 likely reflects a read error. No DNA is shown, since the ends of the CDR3 on it are uncertain; the CDR3 is the one TCRdb lists. The chain combines TRBV7-8 with TRBJ2-3; the table's D call, TRBD2, was not checked against the DNA. Termini included, the CDR3 measures 16 amino acids. Germline V lookup: CDR1 SGHVS, CDR2 FQNEAQ. The CDR3 loop is CASSRGGLAGIDTQSC.

The V call is TRBV7-3, the J call TRBJ2-1; D may correspond to TRBD1 or TRBD2 (6 bases each). Per the germline V gene, CDR1 is SGHTA and CDR2 is FQGTGA. V was trimmed by 5 bases and J by 9 bases, leaving 17 bases between them. The CDR3 loop spans 14 amino acids. In DNA form, the CDR3 reads TGTGCCAGCAGCGTCGAGGGGGGTAGAGGTGAGCAGTTCTTC. Residues: CASSVEGGRGEQFF.

As concerns this clonotype: This sequence may be a read error, since a much larger clone differs from it by one base. This chain connects TRBV6-1 to TRBJ1-1; possible D gene TRBD1, 6 bases. The length of the CDR3 is 13 residues. Germline CDR1 and CDR2: MNHNS and SASEGT. Between the trimmed V and J ends, which lost 6 bases and 3 bases, there was a span of 11 bases. The CDR3 DNA reads as TGTGCCAGCAGGAAGGACAGACACACTGAAGCTTTCTTT. It codes for CASRKDRHTEAFF.

The chain is built from TRBV20-1 and TRBJ2-7, with D perhaps matching TRBD2 (5 bases). CDR3 length: 14 residues. The V end lost 6 bases, the J end lost 3 bases, and 18 bases lay between the germline ends. Germline V gene sequence: CDR1 DFQATT, CDR2 SNEGSKA (reference sequence). CDR3 sequence reads: CSAQLAQDLYEQYF. In DNA form, the CDR3 reads TGCAGTGCCCAGCTAGCCCAAGACCTCTACGAGCAGTACTTC.

V is TRBV2 and J is TRBJ2-3; a possible D gene is TRBD2 (7 bases). V was cut by 2 bases and J by 4 bases, with 13 bases left in between. CDR3 length: 15 amino acids. Looked up from germline, CDR1 is SNHLY and CDR2 is FYNNEI. The CDR3 spells CASSERGGAPDTQYF. CDR3 nucleotides: TGTGCCAGCAGTGAAAGAGGGGGGGCCCCAGATACGCAGTATTTT.

This clonotype was recorded a few times. The V and J genes are TRBV7-6 and TRBJ1-2, with D perhaps matching TRBD1 (5 bases). Trimming removed 6 bases from V and 7 bases from J, with 9 bases in between. This CDR3 comprises 11 residues. Looked up from germline, CDR1 is SGHVS and CDR2 is FNYEAQ. The CDR3 sequence: CASRSGAGYTF. The CDR3 DNA is TGTGCCAGCAGGTCCGGGGCTGGCTACACCTTC.

The V gene is TRBV9, the J gene TRBJ1-1, with no clear D. Between the trimmed V and J ends, which lost 0 bases and 0 bases, there was a span of 6 bases. The CDR3 runs to 14 residues. Germline CDR1 reads SGDLS; CDR2 reads YYNGEE. The CDR3 is CASSVAAVNTEAFF. For the CDR3, the DNA is TGTGCCAGCAGCGTAGCGGCGGTGAACACTGAAGCTTTCTTT.

This clonotype was observed at least ten times. The rearrangement links TRBV7-6 to TRBJ1-1; D ambiguous. Trimming removed 2 bases from V and 2 bases from J, with 9 bases in between. In germline, CDR1 is SGHVS, CDR2 FNYEAQ. This CDR3 comprises 14 residues. The CDR3 nucleotides read TGTGCCAGCAGCTTAAGTCCAGTCAACACTGAAGCTTTCTTT. Translated, it gives CASSLSPVNTEAFF.

About this clonotype itself: No conserved phenylalanine or tryptophan ends this CDR3, so it is likely a read error. The gene calls are TRBV7-8 and TRBJ2-7; possibly TRBD2 for D (5 bases). The CDR3 sequence is 12 residues long. Germline loops: CDR1 SGHVS, CDR2 FQNEAQ. V was clipped by 5 bases and J by 4 bases, with 9 bases between them. This CDR3 reads CASSAGQYEQYL. The CDR3 bases are TGTGCCAGCAGCGCGGGTCAATACGAGCAGTACTTA.

This clonotype was seen a handful of times. The rearrangement joins TRBV6-1 to TRBJ1-4, with 8 bases lining up with TRBD1. The CDR3 is made up of 14 amino acids. CDR1 and CDR2 (germline): MNHNS, SASEGT. Trimming at V came to 5 bases and at J to 7 bases, leaving 6 bases not matched to a gene. The CDR3 region is CASSPQGAREKLFF. The CDR3 nucleotides read TGTGCCAGCAGTCCCCAGGGGGCCCGTGAAAAACTGTTTTTT.

This chain connects TRBV5-1 to TRBJ2-1; 8 positions match TRBD2. The germline V gene has CDR1 SGHRS and CDR2 YFSETQ. The CDR3 covers 19 residues. With V trimmed by 7 bases and J by 0 bases, 18 bases remained unmatched. CDR3 nucleotides: TGCGCCAGCGGAAATACCGGAACTAGCGGTACGAGCTCCTACAATGAGCAGTTCTTC. Its translation is CASGNTGTSGTSSYNEQFF.